The 20 T cell receptor beta chains in this list originate from one sample, sequenced in a study of cytomegalovirus exposure and HLA in healthy donors. PCR was performed using 60 Vbeta and 13 Jbeta primers. TCRdb keeps only in-frame clones here, not all; method: immunoSEQ multiplex PCR. The sample contains 85,000 to 100,000 clones, about four fifths of which appear only once. Material for sequencing was PBMCs. These receptors all stem from a middle-aged woman in good health and CMV-seropositive.

CDR3 protein: CASRLAASYNEQFF. CDR3 nucleotides: TGTGCCAGCCGTTTAGCGGCCTCCTACAATGAGCAGTTCTTC. The chain links TRBV6-5 to TRBJ2-1, with D possibly TRBD2 on 6 matching bases. Germline CDR1 and CDR2: MNHEY and SVGAGI. The CDR3 contains 14 residues. V dropped 8 bases and J dropped 0 bases, with 11 bases sitting between them.

CDR3 in amino acids: CASSLGLRTSAPEQYF. In DNA, the CDR3 is TGTGCCAGCAGCTTAGGACTGAGGACATCGGCTCCCGAGCAGTACTTC. The chain has TRBV7-9 and TRBJ2-7; possibly TRBD1 for D (5 bases). This CDR3 contains 16 residues. Germline values: CDR1 SEHNR, CDR2 FQNEAQ (reference sequence). The V end lost 1 base, the J end lost 6 bases, and 19 bases lay between the germline ends.

This chain links TRBV18 with TRBJ1-1; TRBD1 might be the D (5 bases). The CDR3 loop spans 15 amino acids. CDR1 KGHSH and CDR2 LQKENI come from the germline V gene. The germline V and J ends were trimmed by 1 base and 0 bases, with 9 bases remaining between them. Here the CDR3 reads CASSPLTAVNTEAFF. The CDR3 DNA follows: TGTGCCAGCTCACCACTGACAGCCGTGAACACTGAAGCTTTCTTT.

The rearrangement uses TRBV25-1 and TRBJ2-1; D is perhaps TRBD1 (6 bases). Per germline, CDR1 MGHDK and CDR2 SYGVNS. The CDR3 covers 14 residues. Deletions cut 3 bases from V and 4 bases from J, with 10 bases between. The CDR3 reads CASSDGTLYNEQFF. The CDR3 nucleotides are TGTGCCAGCAGTGACGGGACACTTTACAATGAGCAGTTCTTC.

The CDR3 sequence is CASIRAGQGSYNEQFF. The CDR3 nucleotides read TGTGCCAGCATTAGGGCCGGACAGGGATCCTACAATGAGCAGTTCTTC. The chain combines TRBV28 with TRBJ2-1; 8 bases line up with TRBD1. The germline V gene encodes CDR1 MDHEN and CDR2 SYDVKM. After removal of 7 bases from V and 1 base from J, the junction contained 9 bases not matched to a gene. The CDR3 runs 16 residues.

This clone turned up a few times. The chain carries TRBV9 and TRBJ2-1; TRBD2 aligns across 13 bases. Germline values: CDR1 SGDLS, CDR2 YYNGEE. J gave up 0 bases and V 3 bases, and 9 bases lay outside the gene matches. The CDR3 runs 19 residues. For the CDR3, the DNA is TGTGCCAGCAGCGACCCCGGGACTAGCGGGATTAGCTCCTACAATGAGCAGTTCTTC. Translation gives CASSDPGTSGISSYNEQFF.

This clone was observed a few times. V is TRBV5-1 and J is TRBJ2-7; maybe TRBD2 (5 bases). There are 14 residues in the CDR3. Germline CDR1 is SGHRS and CDR2 is YFSETQ. V lost 0 bases and J 2 bases, leaving 9 bases between the germline ends. The CDR3, as DNA: TGCGCCAGCAGCTTGGTTGGACTTGCCTACGAGCAGTACTTC. This codes for CASSLVGLAYEQYF. Variable domain in full (rest from reference TRBV5-1 and TRBJ2-7): KAGVTQTPRYLIKTRGQQVTLSCSPISGHRSVSWYQQTPGQGLQFLFEYFSETQRNKGNFPGRFSGRQFSNSRSEMNVSTLELGDSALYLCASSLVGLAYEQYFGPGTRLTVT.

Only a few counts were recorded for this clone. V is TRBV19 and J is TRBJ2-1, with TRBD2 as a possible D gene (7 bases). From germline, CDR1 is LNHDA and CDR2 SQIVND (reference sequence). This CDR3 has 14 amino acids. V was shortened by 1 base and J by 7 bases, with 11 bases between the two germline ends. The CDR3 coding sequence is TGTGCCAGTAGTATAGCGGGGGGCTGGAATGAGCAGTTCTTC. Protein: CASSIAGGWNEQFF.

The chain carries TRBV19 and TRBJ1-5, with TRBD1 matching 8 bases. The CDR3 has 16 residues. The germline CDR1 and CDR2 sequences are LNHDA and SQIVND (reference sequence). Losses at the gene ends were 6 bases for V and 0 bases for J; bases not matched to a gene: 7. This CDR3 reads CASRTGAPYSNQPQHF. Written as DNA, the CDR3 is TGTGCCAGTAGGACAGGGGCCCCTTATAGCAATCAGCCCCAGCATTTT. The variable domain in full, completed from reference TRBV19 and TRBJ1-5, reads DGGITQSPKYLFRKEGQNVTLSCEQNLNHDAMYWYRQDPGQGLRLIYYSQIVNDFQKGDIAEGYSVSREKKESFPLTVTSAQKNPTAFYLCASRTGAPYSNQPQHFGDGTRLSIL.

The chain employs TRBV2 and TRBJ2-1; 7 nucleotides agree with TRBD2. V dropped 4 bases and J dropped 6; count of bases not matched to a gene: 9. This CDR3 is built from 15 residues. Germline loops: CDR1 SNHLY, CDR2 FYNNEI. CDR3 amino acids: CASSAGGLNRNEQFF. The DNA of the CDR3 is TGTGCCAGCAGTGCGGGAGGCCTAAACCGCAATGAGCAGTTCTTC.

This clone was counted only a few times. The chain is built from TRBV2 and TRBJ2-2, with 11 bases matching TRBD2. This CDR3 has 16 residues. CDR1 is SNHLY and CDR2 is FYNNEI in the germline V gene. Trimming cost V 2 bases and J 5 bases; bases outside gene matches: 4. The CDR3 coding sequence is TGTGCCAGCAGTGAACTAGCGGGAGGTTGGACCGGGGAGCTGTTTTTT. Protein product: CASSELAGGWTGELFF.

The V gene is TRBV2, the J gene TRBJ1-1; 7 bases map to TRBD1. After removal of 5 bases from V and 3 bases from J, the junction contained 6 bases not matched to a gene. The V gene's germline CDR1 is SNHLY and CDR2 FYNNEI. This CDR3 spans 14 amino acids. CDR3 sequence reads: CASSRQGQDTEAFF. The DNA for the CDR3 is TGTGCCAGCAGTCGACAGGGTCAGGACACTGAAGCTTTCTTT.

The chain has TRBV4-2 and TRBJ1-1; D may be TRBD1 (5 bases). CDR1 LGHNA and CDR2 YNFKEQ come from the germline V gene. Trimming removed 1 base from V and 5 bases from J, with 11 bases in between. The CDR3 has 14 amino acids. Here the CDR3 reads CASSQVGGGTEAFF. In DNA, the CDR3 is TGTGCCAGCAGCCAAGTCGGGGGTGGGACTGAAGCTTTCTTT.

CDR3 sequence (DNA): TGTGCCAGCAGTTGGGGACAGGGGACGATTCAGACCCAGTACTTC. Translated: CASSWGQGTIQTQYF. V is TRBV27 and J is TRBJ2-5; 10 nucleotides line up with TRBD1. V dropped 4 bases and J dropped 6; count of bases not matched to a gene: 8. This CDR3 is built from 15 residues. The germline CDR1 and CDR2 sequences are MNHEY and SMNVEV (reference sequence).

The V call is TRBV2, the J call TRBJ1-2; D remains ambiguous. This CDR3 contains 13 residues. Between the trimmed V and J ends, which lost 6 bases and 2 bases, there was a span of 10 bases. Germline V CDR1 and CDR2: SNHLY, FYNNEI. As DNA, the CDR3 is TGTGCCAGCAGGCCCCGGGGAAACTATGGCTACACCTTC. It is translated as CASRPRGNYGYTF.

The V call is TRBV29-1, the J call TRBJ2-3; 11 bases fit TRBD1. Germline CDR1 reads SQVTM; CDR2 reads ANQGSEA. This CDR3 is 14 amino acids long. Trimming at V came to 3 bases and at J to 5 bases, leaving 4 bases not matched to a gene. The CDR3 is CSVDGGQGGDTQYF. CDR3 nucleotides: TGCAGCGTTGATGGGGGACAGGGGGGAGATACGCAGTATTTT.

The gene calls are TRBV11-3 and TRBJ1-2; the D is unclear. The length of the CDR3 is 11 residues. Between the trimmed V and J ends, which lost 0 bases and 9 bases, there was a span of 5 bases. Germline CDR1 SGHNT, CDR2 YENEEA. CDR3 in DNA: TGTGCCAGCAGCTTAGAGGGCAGCTACACCTTC. Its protein product is CASSLEGSYTF.

This sequence joins TRBV5-1 and TRBJ2-6, with TRBD1 matching over 11 bases. Germline trimming cut 4 bases from V and 2 bases from J; bases unmatched to any gene: 11. CDR3 length: 19 residues. From germline, CDR1 is SGHRS and CDR2 YFSETQ. The CDR3 DNA follows: TGCGCCAGCAGCGCCGGACAGGGGGCTTGGGAAGCTGGGGCCAACGTCCTGACTTTC. Translation: CASSAGQGAWEAGANVLTF.

This clone was observed a few times. The V and J genes are TRBV5-6 and TRBJ1-3; the D gene is possibly TRBD1 (6 bases). This CDR3 is 15 amino acids long. Per germline, CDR1 SGHDT and CDR2 YYEEEE. The V and J ends lost 4 bases and 2 bases respectively, with 13 bases between them. The CDR3: CASSAYRDAGNTIYF. As DNA, the CDR3 is TGTGCCAGCAGCGCTTACAGGGACGCTGGAAACACCATATATTTT.

The CDR3 here is CASSKTGAPGGYTF. The DNA for the CDR3 is TGTGCCAGCAGCAAAACAGGGGCACCCGGTGGCTACACCTTC. V usage is TRBV5-6 and J usage is TRBJ1-2; 7 nucleotides match TRBD1. With 4 bases clipped from V and 7 bases from J, the junction kept 10 bases outside the gene matches. CDR1 SGHDT and CDR2 YYEEEE come from the germline V gene. CDR3 size: 14 residues.